This T cell receptor (beta chain) was sequenced for a study of vaccination effects on CD4 cells after COVID-19. Study details: All participants had two doses of either the BNT162b2 or mRNA-1273 vaccine. Samples came from a couple of convalescent patients 16 days and one week before vaccination.

Method: immunoSEQ multiplex PCR; TCRdb's copy keeps in-frame clones and lacks some. The data show approximately 22,000 clones, about 80% seen once. Viral peptide pools were used in the ViraFEST assay to expand antigen-specific CD4+ T cells, and sequencing came afterward. At the end of nine to ten days of culture, CD4+ T cells were isolated. By PCR, the person was confirmed to have had SARS-CoV-2 infection between March and December 2020. Half of the medium was exchanged for IL-2 medium on both days 3 and 7. Deletions cut 3 bases from V and 5 bases from J, with 13 bases between. The CDR3 totals 14 residues. Germline V gene sequence: CDR1 KGHSH, CDR2 LQKENI. Remarks on this clone: Its specificity is not known.

Findings and caveats of the study: Early timepoints after infection were absent, and convalescent patients were few in the study.

The chain recombines TRBV18 with TRBJ2-5; D might be TRBD1 or TRBD2, each matching 5 bases. This clonotype originated in a human donor who had a prior SARS-CoV-2 infection. The sample in question was CD4+ T cells from PBMCs cultured with a peptide pool, obtained before COVID-19 vaccination. The CDR3 DNA sequence: TGTGCCAGCTCACCGATATCCCGGGACGAGACCCAGTACTTC. Protein: CASSPISRDETQYF.